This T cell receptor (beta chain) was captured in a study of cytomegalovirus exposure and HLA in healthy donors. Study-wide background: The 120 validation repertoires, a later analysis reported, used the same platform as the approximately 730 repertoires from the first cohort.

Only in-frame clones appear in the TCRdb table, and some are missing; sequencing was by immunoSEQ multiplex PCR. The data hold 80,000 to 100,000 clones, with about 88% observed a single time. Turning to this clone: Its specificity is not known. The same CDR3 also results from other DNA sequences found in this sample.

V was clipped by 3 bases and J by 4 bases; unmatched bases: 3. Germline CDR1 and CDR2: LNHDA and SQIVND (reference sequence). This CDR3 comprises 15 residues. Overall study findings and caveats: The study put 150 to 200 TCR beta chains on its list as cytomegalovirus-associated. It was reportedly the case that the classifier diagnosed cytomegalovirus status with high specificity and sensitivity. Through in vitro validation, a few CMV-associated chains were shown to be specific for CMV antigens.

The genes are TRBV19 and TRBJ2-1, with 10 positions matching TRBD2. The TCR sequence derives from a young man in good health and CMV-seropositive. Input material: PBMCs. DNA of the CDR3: TGTGCCAGTAGTATTACTAGCGGGGCTTACAATGAGCAGTTCTTC. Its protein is CASSITSGAYNEQFF.